This TCR beta chain was identified in a study of beta chain features in type 1 diabetes. On the study more broadly: In all, about 110 million sorted cells from all samples were analyzed.

Overall study findings and caveats: More deletions and fewer insertions at VDJ junctions were seen in type 1 diabetes patients. When Type 1 diabetes patients were examined, their TCRB CDR3s proved moderately but significantly shorter in all four CD4+ subsets.

Populations isolated by sorting all had purity greater than 95%. CDR3 length: 14 residues. V shed 10 bases and J shed 6 bases, with 21 bases lying between them. The germline gives CDR1 SGHVS, CDR2 FQNEAQ. Reverse transcription of all isolated RNA meant that expressed TCRB transcripts were sequenced. Several million reads was the average for naive, central memory and regulatory T cell samples. The assay was immunoSEQ multiplex PCR, and TCRdb's table has in-frame clones only and misses some. The sample holds more than 550,000 clones, roughly 13% seen once. This clone has just a few counts. Its matching antigen is unknown.

The sequence derives from a man between 18 and 29 years old with type 1 diabetes. Sample: naive CD4+ T cells from blood. The chain couples TRBV7-8 to TRBJ1-1; D unresolved. Written as DNA, the CDR3 is TGTGCCACCCGCCGCGCACCAGAGGTCGCTGAAGCTTTCTTT. Translating gives CATRRAPEVAEAFF.